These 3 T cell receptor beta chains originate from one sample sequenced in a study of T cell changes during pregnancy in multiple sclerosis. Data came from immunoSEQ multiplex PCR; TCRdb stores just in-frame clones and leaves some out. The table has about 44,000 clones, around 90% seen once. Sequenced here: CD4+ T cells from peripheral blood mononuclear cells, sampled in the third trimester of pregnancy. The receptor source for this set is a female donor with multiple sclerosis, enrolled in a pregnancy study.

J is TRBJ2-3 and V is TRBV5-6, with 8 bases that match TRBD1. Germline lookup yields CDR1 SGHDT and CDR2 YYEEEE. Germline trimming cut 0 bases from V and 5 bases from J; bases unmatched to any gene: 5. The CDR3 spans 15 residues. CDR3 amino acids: CASSLGAGGEDTQYF. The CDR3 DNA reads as TGTGCCAGCAGCTTGGGGGCAGGGGGCGAAGATACGCAGTATTTT.

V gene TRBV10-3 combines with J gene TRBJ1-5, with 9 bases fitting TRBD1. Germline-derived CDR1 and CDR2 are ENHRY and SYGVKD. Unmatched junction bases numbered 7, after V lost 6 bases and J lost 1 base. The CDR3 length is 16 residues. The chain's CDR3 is CAISGGQGTSNQPQHF. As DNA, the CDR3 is TGTGCCATCAGCGGCGGACAGGGGACCAGCAATCAGCCCCAGCATTTT.

CDR3 amino acids: CASTRTERHTEAFF. CDR3 in DNA: TGTGCCAGCACCCGGACAGAGAGGCACACTGAAGCTTTCTTT. The J gene is TRBJ1-1, the V gene TRBV7-8; weak D call: TRBD1 (6 bases). The V end was cut by 7 bases, the J end by 3 bases, with 15 bases between. The length of the CDR3 is 14 residues. Germline CDR1 and CDR2: SGHVS and FQNEAQ.